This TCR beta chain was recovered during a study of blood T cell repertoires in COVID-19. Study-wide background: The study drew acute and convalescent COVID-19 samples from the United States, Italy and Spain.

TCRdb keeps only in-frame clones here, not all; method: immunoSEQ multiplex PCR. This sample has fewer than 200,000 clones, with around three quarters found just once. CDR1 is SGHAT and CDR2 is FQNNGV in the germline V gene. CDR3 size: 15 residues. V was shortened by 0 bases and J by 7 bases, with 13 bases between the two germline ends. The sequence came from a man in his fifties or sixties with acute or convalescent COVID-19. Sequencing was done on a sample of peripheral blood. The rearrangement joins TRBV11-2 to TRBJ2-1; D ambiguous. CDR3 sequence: CASSLDPNSRNEQFF. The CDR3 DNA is TGTGCCAGCAGCTTAGATCCGAACTCCAGGAATGAGCAGTTCTTC.